One and the same sample provided the 26 T cell receptor beta chains below, sequenced in a study of neurological immune-mediated disorders (dated by TCRdb to the late 2010s). The library was obtained by 5' RACE. Sequencing was carried out with an Illumina HiSeq 2500. Starting from the raw public reads, TCRdb applied fastp trimming at Q25, assembled clones with MiXCR and retained in-frame beta chains. Identical CDR3 proteins give one entry, which carries the most common genes and DNA. Here the sample has nearly 30,000 distinct CDR3 sequences; about an eighth occur a single time. The leading ten clones occupy about 6% of the sample. Sequencing was done on a sample of PBMCs. The receptors stem from a woman aged 55-70 years in good health.

This clonotype was seen at least ten times. The chain couples TRBV5-6 to TRBJ2-3; D is undetermined. Trimming stripped 0 bases from V and 0 bases from J, with 8 bases between. The germline V gene encodes CDR1 SGHDT and CDR2 YYEEEE. The CDR3 consists of 15 residues. CDR3 sequence (DNA): TGTGCCAGCAGCTTGGGGGCCGCGAGCACAGATACGCAGTATTTT. Protein: CASSLGAASTDTQYF.

This clonotype was detected many times. The chain combines TRBV7-2 with TRBJ1-2, with TRBD1 matching over 8 bases. Germline V CDR1 and CDR2: SGHTA, FQGNSA. The CDR3 runs 13 residues. V was clipped by 6 bases and J by 7 bases; unmatched bases: 7. The CDR3: CASSRTGTGGYTF. The CDR3 DNA reads as TGTGCCAGCAGTCGGACAGGGACAGGTGGCTACACCTTC.

A single count supports this clonotype. The J gene is TRBJ1-1, the V gene TRBV6-2 or TRBV6-3, with D tentatively TRBD1 (6 bases). The CDR3 spans 13 residues. Trimming left V 6 bases short and J 7 bases short, with 15 bases between. Germline CDR1 is MNHEY and CDR2 is SVGEGT. The CDR3 sequence: CASRGAGEHEAFF. The CDR3 nucleotides are TGTGCCAGCAGGGGGGCAGGGGAACATGAAGCTTTCTTT.

This clonotype has a count of ten or more. The chain is built from TRBV9 and TRBJ1-6; the D gene is possibly TRBD1 (5 bases). Germline CDR1 is SGDLS and CDR2 is YYNGEE. Trimming took off 3 bases at V and 3 bases at J, with 22 bases between the two ends. This CDR3 is built from 19 residues. The CDR3 loop reads CASSALGQESNVYNSPLHF. In nucleotides, the CDR3 is TGTGCCAGCAGCGCCCTGGGGCAGGAGAGTAATGTCTATAATTCACCCCTCCACTTT. Looking up the rest from reference TRBV9 and TRBJ1-6 gives the full variable domain: DSGVTQTPKHLITATGQRVTLRCSPRSGDLSVYWYQQSLDQGLQFLIQYYNGEERAKGNILERFSAQQFPDLHSELNLSSLELGDSALYFCASSALGQESNVYNSPLHFGNGTRLTVT.

This clonotype has at least ten counts. The rearrangement uses TRBV5-1 and TRBJ1-2; D is undetermined. The CDR3 length is 13 residues. V lost 0 bases and J lost 7, with 10 bases in between. Germline V gene sequence: CDR1 SGHRS, CDR2 YFSETQ. The DNA of the CDR3 is TGCGCCAGCAGCTTGGATACAGCGACTGGCTACACCTTC. Protein: CASSLDTATGYTF.

This clonotype was seen at least ten times. The chain joins TRBV24-1 to TRBJ2-2; TRBD1 agrees at 8 bases. Per the germline V gene, CDR1 is KGHDR and CDR2 is SFDVKD. The CDR3 extends over 14 amino acids. The ends lost 12 bases at V and 3 bases at J; junction bases unmatched: 8. The DNA for the CDR3 is TGTGCCTCCCAGGGGGCCGGTGACACCGGGGAGCTGTTTTTT. Residues: CASQGAGDTGELFF.

This clonotype came up many times. The chain carries TRBV29-1 and TRBJ2-1, with TRBD2 matching 9 bases. The junction had 13 bases not matched to a gene; V was cut back by 6 bases and J by 10 bases. Per the germline V gene, CDR1 is SQVTM and CDR2 is ANQGSEA. This CDR3 is built from 14 residues. The CDR3 DNA follows: TGCAGCGTGACCGCCTCTAGCGGGGTAGGGGAGCAGTTCTTC. Amino acid sequence: CSVTASSGVGEQFF.

This clonotype was picked up many times. The V gene is TRBV12-3 or TRBV12-4, the J gene TRBJ2-7; tentatively, D is TRBD1 or TRBD2 (5 bases each). This CDR3 contains 13 residues. Trimming left V 5 bases short and J 2 bases short, with 10 bases between. CDR3 DNA sequence: TGTGCCAGCAGTCGGGACGGCCCCTACGAGCAGTACTTC. Translation: CASSRDGPYEQYF.

This clonotype was counted many times. This rearrangement joins TRBV5-1 to TRBJ2-3, with TRBD2 matching over 8 bases. The germline V gene encodes CDR1 SGHRS and CDR2 YFSETQ. This CDR3 is built from 15 residues. V lost 0 bases and J lost 2; bases outside the gene matches: 2. The CDR3 sequence is CASSLVSGNTDTQYF. In nucleotides, the CDR3 is TGCGCCAGCAGCTTGGTTAGCGGGAACACAGATACGCAGTATTTT.

The chain joins TRBV6-2 or TRBV6-3 to TRBJ2-7; no clear D. This CDR3 has 12 amino acids. The germline gives CDR1 MNHEY, CDR2 SVGEGT. V was clipped by 7 bases and J by 0 bases, with 7 bases between them. CDR3 nucleotide sequence: TGTGCCAGCATTCCAAGCTCCTACGAGCAGTACTTC. It specifies CASIPSSYEQYF.

This clonotype was seen repeatedly, ten times or more. The gene calls are TRBV12-3 or TRBV12-4 and TRBJ2-1; D perhaps matches TRBD2 (5 bases). Trimming left V 5 bases short and J 7 bases short, with 9 bases between. CDR3 length equals 12 residues. In DNA, the CDR3 is TGTGCCAGCAGTGAAATAGCGAATGAGCAGTTCTTC. This gives the protein CASSEIANEQFF.

The table lists this clonotype with many counts. The rearrangement links TRBV12-3 or TRBV12-4 to TRBJ1-2, with D maybe TRBD1 (6 bases). V dropped 6 bases and J dropped 5 bases, with 13 bases sitting between them. This CDR3 is built from 13 residues. The CDR3 region is CASSLQGFYGYTF. CDR3 bases: TGTGCCAGCAGCTTACAGGGTTTTTATGGCTACACCTTC.

This clonotype was detected ten times or more. This chain joins TRBV5-1 and TRBJ2-7, with 7 nucleotides matching TRBD1. This CDR3 region has 15 residues. Germline CDR1 is SGHRS and CDR2 is YFSETQ. Trimming cost V 1 base and J 0 bases; bases outside gene matches: 4. The CDR3 bases are TGCGCCAGCAGCTTGTTCGACAGGGTCTCCTACGAGCAGTACTTC. Translating it yields CASSLFDRVSYEQYF.

J is TRBJ2-5 and V is TRBV10-3; 8 nucleotides align to TRBD2. The CDR3 contains 17 residues. J gave up 1 base and V 0 bases, and 7 bases lay outside the gene matches. CDR1 ENHRY and CDR2 SYGVKD come from the germline V gene. The chain's CDR3 is CAISESQRTSPQETQYF. CDR3 DNA sequence: TGTGCCATCAGTGAGTCCCAACGGACTAGCCCCCAAGAGACCCAGTACTTC.

The CDR3 spells CASSPVAGVSDTQYF. As DNA, the CDR3 is TGTGCCAGCAGCCCAGTAGCGGGGGTAAGTGATACGCAGTATTTT. The chain carries TRBV5-6 and TRBJ2-3; 9 bases match TRBD2. The V and J ends lost 4 bases and 6 bases, in that order; junction bases with no gene match: 9. The CDR3 has 15 residues. The germline V gene has CDR1 SGHDT and CDR2 YYEEEE.

This clonotype was observed many times. V gene TRBV15 combines with J gene TRBJ2-5, with a possible D match to TRBD1 (6 bases). V lost 3 bases, J lost 1 base, and 12 bases lay in between. Germline loops: CDR1 LNHNV, CDR2 YYDKDF (reference sequence). CDR3 size: 15 residues. CDR3 in amino acids: CATSRGWDTQETQYF. DNA of the CDR3: TGTGCCACCAGCAGGGGATGGGACACCCAAGAGACCCAGTACTTC.

The chain uses TRBV18 and TRBJ1-1; no reliable D call. V was pared by 3 bases and J by 0 bases, with 8 bases between. Per germline, CDR1 KGHSH and CDR2 LQKENI. This CDR3 contains 14 residues. CDR3 sequence (DNA): TGTGCCAGCTCACCCTCCAGGCTGAACACTGAAGCTTTCTTT. Encoded protein: CASSPSRLNTEAFF. Full variable domain (rest looked up from reference TRBV18 and TRBJ1-1): NAGVMQNPRHLVRRRGQEARLRCSPMKGHSHVYWYRQLPEEGLKFMVYLQKENIIDESGMPKERFSAEFPKEGPSILRIQQVVRGDSAAYFCASSPSRLNTEAFFGQGTRLTVV.

This clonotype was counted ten times or more. This chain links TRBV6-5 with TRBJ2-1; D uncertain. Germline values: CDR1 MNHEY, CDR2 SVGAGI. With 2 bases removed from V and 6 bases from J, the gap between germline ends came to 8 bases. The CDR3 is 13 residues long. The CDR3 loop is CASSYTPSNEQFF. The CDR3, as DNA: TGTGCCAGCAGTTACACCCCTAGCAATGAGCAGTTCTTC.

At least ten counts were recorded for this clonotype. In DNA, the CDR3 is TGTGCCAGCAGTTACTCCCCAACTCCTGGGGGCCGGTACTCCTATAATTCACCCCTCCACTTT. Its translation is CASSYSPTPGGRYSYNSPLHF. The chain is built from TRBV6-6 and TRBJ1-6, with D perhaps matching TRBD1 (6 bases). The V end lost 0 bases, the J end lost 0 bases, and 21 bases lay between the germline ends. The germline V gene has CDR1 MNHNY and CDR2 SVGAGI (reference sequence). The CDR3 is made up of 21 amino acids.

The chain joins TRBV10-3 to TRBJ2-6; 8 positions match TRBD2. This CDR3 is 16 amino acids long. Per the germline V gene, CDR1 is ENHRY and CDR2 is SYGVKD. V shed 4 bases and J 0 bases; nucleotides not matched to a gene: 2. This chain's CDR3 is CAISGGTSSGANVLTF. The CDR3 DNA is TGTGCCATCAGTGGTGGGACTAGCTCTGGGGCCAACGTCCTGACTTTC.

Many counts were recorded for this clonotype. The chain recombines TRBV5-1 with TRBJ2-1; 7 positions agree with TRBD1. CDR1 is SGHRS and CDR2 is YFSETQ in the germline V gene. This CDR3 is built from 15 residues. The V and J ends lost 4 bases and 0 bases, in that order; junction bases with no gene match: 4. DNA of the CDR3: TGCGCCAGCAGCCTACAGGGGAGCTCCTACAATGAGCAGTTCTTC. It specifies CASSLQGSSYNEQFF.

In this sample, this clonotype turned up many times. The CDR3, as DNA: TGCAGTGCGAACAATCTCAGCCCGGGGAGCTCCTACAATGAGCAGTTCTTC. Protein sequence: CSANNLSPGSSYNEQFF. The V and J genes are TRBV20-1 and TRBJ2-1; a possible D gene is TRBD2 (5 bases). The V end was cut by 6 bases, the J end by 0 bases, with 21 bases between. This CDR3 spans 17 amino acids. The germline gives CDR1 DFQATT, CDR2 SNEGSKA (reference sequence).

At least ten counts were recorded for this clonotype. CDR3 nucleotide sequence: TGTGCCAGCAGCTTAGGTCTGGGACAGGGCCACACTGAAGCTTTCTTT. Translating gives CASSLGLGQGHTEAFF. V and J are TRBV7-2 and TRBJ1-1; 9 bases are a match to TRBD1. CDR1 SGHTA and CDR2 FQGNSA come from the germline V gene. This CDR3 has 16 amino acids. V trimming: 1 base; J trimming: 3 bases; junction bases outside the gene matches: 6.

This clonotype was seen at least ten times. The chain joins TRBV2 to TRBJ1-1, with D perhaps TRBD1 (6 bases). The germline V gene has CDR1 SNHLY and CDR2 FYNNEI. V was cut by 8 bases and J by 11 bases, with 24 bases left in between. The CDR3 consists of 14 residues. In DNA form, the CDR3 reads TGTGCCAGCGGGACCGGGACATCCTGGGTAGAGGCTTTCTTT. Residues: CASGTGTSWVEAFF.

This clonotype was seen many times. The V call is TRBV5-1, the J call TRBJ2-3; TRBD1 agrees at 10 bases. Germline V gene sequence: CDR1 SGHRS, CDR2 YFSETQ. CDR3 length: 16 amino acids. After removal of 7 bases from V and 3 bases from J, the junction contained 11 bases not matched to a gene. The CDR3 loop reads CASSHGTGDGTDTQYF. In DNA form, the CDR3 reads TGCGCCAGCTCCCACGGGACAGGGGATGGTACAGATACGCAGTATTTT. The entire variable domain, with the rest obtained from reference TRBV5-1 and TRBJ2-3, is as follows: KAGVTQTPRYLIKTRGQQVTLSCSPISGHRSVSWYQQTPGQGLQFLFEYFSETQRNKGNFPGRFSGRQFSNSRSEMNVSTLELGDSALYLCASSHGTGDGTDTQYFGPGTRLTVL.

This clonotype appeared many times. The chain employs TRBV5-1 and TRBJ1-1; D not certain. Trimming shortened V by 1 base and J by 0 bases, and 13 bases separated the two germline ends. CDR3 size: 16 residues. Germline loops: CDR1 SGHRS, CDR2 YFSETQ. The DNA of the CDR3 is TGCGCCAGCAGCTTGTCTGGTAACAGCTTGAACACTGAAGCTTTCTTT. Its translation: CASSLSGNSLNTEAFF.